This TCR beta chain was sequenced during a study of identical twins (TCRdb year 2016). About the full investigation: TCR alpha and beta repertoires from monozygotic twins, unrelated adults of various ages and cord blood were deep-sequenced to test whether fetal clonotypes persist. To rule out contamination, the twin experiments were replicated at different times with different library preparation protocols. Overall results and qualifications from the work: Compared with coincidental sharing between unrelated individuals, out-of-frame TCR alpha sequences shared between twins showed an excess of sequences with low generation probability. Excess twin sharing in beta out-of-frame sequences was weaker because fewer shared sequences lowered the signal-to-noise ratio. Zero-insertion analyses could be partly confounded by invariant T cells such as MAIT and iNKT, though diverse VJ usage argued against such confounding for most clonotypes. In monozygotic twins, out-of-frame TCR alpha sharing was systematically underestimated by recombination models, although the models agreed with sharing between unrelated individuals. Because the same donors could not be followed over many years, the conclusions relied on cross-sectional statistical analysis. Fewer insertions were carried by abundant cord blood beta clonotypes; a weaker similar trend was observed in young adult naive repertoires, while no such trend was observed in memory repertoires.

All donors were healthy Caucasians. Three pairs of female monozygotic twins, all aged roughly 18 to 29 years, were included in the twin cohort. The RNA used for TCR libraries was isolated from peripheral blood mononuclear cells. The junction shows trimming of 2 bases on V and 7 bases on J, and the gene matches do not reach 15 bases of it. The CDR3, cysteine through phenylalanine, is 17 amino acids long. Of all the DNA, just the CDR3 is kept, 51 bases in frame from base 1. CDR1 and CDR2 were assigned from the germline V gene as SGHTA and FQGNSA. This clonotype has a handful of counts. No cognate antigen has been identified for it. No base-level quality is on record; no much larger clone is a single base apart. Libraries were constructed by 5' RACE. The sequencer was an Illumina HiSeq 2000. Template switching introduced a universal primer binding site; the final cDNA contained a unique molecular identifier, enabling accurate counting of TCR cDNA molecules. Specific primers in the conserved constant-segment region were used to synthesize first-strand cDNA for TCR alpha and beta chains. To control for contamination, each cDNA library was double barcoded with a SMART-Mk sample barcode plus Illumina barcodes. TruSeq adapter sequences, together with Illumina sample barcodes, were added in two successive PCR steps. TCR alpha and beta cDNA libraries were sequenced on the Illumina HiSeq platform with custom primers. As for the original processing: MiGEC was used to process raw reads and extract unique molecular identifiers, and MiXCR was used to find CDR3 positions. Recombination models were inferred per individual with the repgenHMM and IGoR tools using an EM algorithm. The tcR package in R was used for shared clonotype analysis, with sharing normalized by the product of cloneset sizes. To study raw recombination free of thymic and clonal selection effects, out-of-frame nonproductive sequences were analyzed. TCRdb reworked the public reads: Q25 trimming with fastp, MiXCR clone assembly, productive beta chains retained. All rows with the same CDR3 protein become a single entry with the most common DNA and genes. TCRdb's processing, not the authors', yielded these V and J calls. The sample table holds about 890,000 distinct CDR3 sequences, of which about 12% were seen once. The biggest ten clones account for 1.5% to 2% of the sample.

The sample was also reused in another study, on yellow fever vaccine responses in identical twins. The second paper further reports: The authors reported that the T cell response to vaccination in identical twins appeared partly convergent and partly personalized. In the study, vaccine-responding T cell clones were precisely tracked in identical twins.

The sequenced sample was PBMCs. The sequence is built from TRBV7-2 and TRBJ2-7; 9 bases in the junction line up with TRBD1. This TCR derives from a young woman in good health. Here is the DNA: TGTGCCAGCAGCTTAAGGCCCCCGGGACAGGGTCTGGAGGAGCAGTACTTC. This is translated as CASSLRPPGQGLEEQYF.